This T cell receptor (beta chain) originates from a study of human T cells and chemical hapten exposure. Time point denoted: patch test 3, about 24 weeks after DPC sensitization. Indicated treatment: therapeutic diphenylcyclopropenone sensitization with weekly scalp DPC. Blood sampling occurred before each patch-test application. This clonotype was counted between two and nine times. MiXCR, run by TCRdb on the RACE reads, gives a single entry per CDR3 protein. The sample shows 95,000 to 150,000 distinct CDR3 sequences, about 11% of them seen only once. The CDR3 loop spans 15 amino acids. The chain employs TRBV21-1 and TRBJ2-7; TRBD2 is taken as the D call from the table, unchecked against the DNA. TRBV21-1 counts as a pseudogene. This clonotype was obtained from a woman in her 50s with alopecia areata. Some clones in this sample may be carry-over from other donors' samples. The sample was whole blood, taken in connection with sensitization to the hapten diphenylcyclopropenone (DPC). The CDR3 spells CASVPYSGISYEQYF. DNA for the CDR3: TGTGCCAGCGTCCCCTATAGCGGGATAAGCTACGAGCAGTACTTC.